The subject of this entry is one T cell receptor beta chain. Its antigen remains unknown. The sample originates from a study of OX40 agonist ivuxolimab in advanced cancers. Looking at the study overall: Dosing consisted of intravenous ivuxolimab at 0.01 to 10 mg/kg every 2 weeks. The dose-escalation cohort was approximately 80% male, with a mean age of around 60 years, ranging roughly 20 to 90. Study outcomes and limitations: At doses 0.1 to 3.0 mg/kg, CD4+ and CD8+ clones expanded.

Using immunoSEQ multiplex PCR, the repertoire was profiled, and TCRdb retains in-frame clones only, with some absent. Among some 15,000 clones, around four fifths were seen once, and the ten largest hold around a third. This TCR derives from an adult with an advanced solid tumor such as melanoma, head and neck, liver or kidney cancer. This specimen consisted of CD4+ or CD8+ T cells sorted from blood, obtained in a trial of the OX40 agonist ivuxolimab.

For the CDR3, the DNA is TGTGCCAGCAGCTCGTCGGGGGCGGAAAACATTCAGTACTTC. Protein: CASSSSGAENIQYF. The V gene is TRBV5-4, the J gene TRBJ2-4; D is perhaps TRBD1 or TRBD2 (6 bases each). The V and J ends lost 3 bases and 5 bases respectively, with 12 bases between them. This CDR3 contains 14 residues. Germline CDR1 reads SGHNT; CDR2 reads YYREEE (reference sequence).